A selection of T cell receptor beta chains follows, all from one sample in a study of identical twins. TCRdb re-derived calls from the 5' RACE reads in MiXCR, one entry per CDR3 protein. The table has about 470,000 distinct CDR3 sequences, approximately 25% seen once. These data also featured in a second study, about T cells expressing NK-cell markers.

The sequenced sample was CD4+ T cells sorted from blood. The receptors here all came from a woman aged 18-29 years in good health. Each CDR3 is given with its conserved first and last residue. The D gene is left open where the match is weak. A clone size is listed for some rows: how often the clone was seen (once, few, many), or a class if it is expanded.

DNA	CDR3	size	V	J	D	length
TGTGCCAGCAGCCAGGTGGGGCAGGCCGGGGTTAAGTACTTC	CASSQVGQAGVKYF	many	TRBV7-2	TRBJ2-7	-	14
TGTGCCAGCAGGCCCCGTAGGACGCCATACGTCTACGAGCAGTACTTC	CASRPRRTPYVYEQYF	few	TRBV6-1	TRBJ2-7	-	16
TGTGCCAGCGGACAAACGGGCGGGGAGCTGTTTTTT	CASGQTGGELFF	-	TRBV9	TRBJ2-2	-	12
TGCGCCAGCAGCCTGACTAGCGGGGGACACACAGATACGCAGTATTTT	CASSLTSGGHTDTQYF	-	TRBV5-1	TRBJ2-3	TRBD2	16
TGCAGTGCTAGTATGGTAGCGGGAGCCCAAGAGACCCAGTACTTC	CSASMVAGAQETQYF	many	TRBV20-1	TRBJ2-5	TRBD2	15
TGTGCCAGTAGCGGATATCGGACGAGCCCCTCTGGGGCCAACGTCCTGACTTTC	CASSGYRTSPSGANVLTF	-	TRBV19	TRBJ2-6	-	18
TGTGCCACCAGTGAACCCGGGGGAGCAGCCCAGGTCTTC	CATSEPGGAAQVF	-	TRBV24-1	TRBJ2-1	-	13
TGTGCCAGCGGGAGGACAGGGCAGGGTTCACCCCTCCACTTT	CASGRTGQGSPLHF	-	TRBV12-3/TRBV12-4	TRBJ1-6	TRBD1	14
TGCGCCAGCACCCTGATAACAGGCTCTACTCGGACTGAAGCTTTCTTT	CASTLITGSTRTEAFF	-	TRBV5-1	TRBJ1-1	-	16
TGTGCCAGCAGTTTTGGGTCCCAGGGGAATTATGGCTACACCTTC	CASSFGSQGNYGYTF	few	TRBV12-3/TRBV12-4	TRBJ1-2	-	15
TGTGCCAGCAGTTACTCGCGGCACTCTAGCGGCCACTACGAGCAGTACTTC	CASSYSRHSSGHYEQYF	once	TRBV6-5	TRBJ2-7	TRBD2	17
TGTGCCAGCAGCAATACAGGGTTAGGAGGAGGCTACACCTTC	CASSNTGLGGGYTF	-	TRBV7-9	TRBJ1-2	-	14
TGTGCCAGCAGTTACTCGGGGGGACGCTACACCTTC	CASSYSGGRYTF	-	TRBV6-5	TRBJ1-2	-	12
TGTGCCAGCAGCCTAGCGGGGGCAAACCCGGTCGAGACCCAGTACTTC	CASSLAGANPVETQYF	-	TRBV3-1	TRBJ2-5	TRBD2	16
TGTGCCAGCAGGGACAGGGGATCTGAAAAACTGTTTTTT	CASRDRGSEKLFF	-	TRBV12-3/TRBV12-4	TRBJ1-4	TRBD1	13
TGCAGTGCTACTGGGGACAGAGGGTACGAGCAGTACTTC	CSATGDRGYEQYF	-	TRBV20-1	TRBJ2-7	TRBD1	13
TGTGCCAGCAGTTTACGGGTGGGGTCCGGAGAGCAGTTCTTC	CASSLRVGSGEQFF	-	TRBV27	TRBJ2-1	-	14
TGCAGCGTTAGAGCCTCCCAGGCTGGGGACACTGAAGCTTTCTTT	CSVRASQAGDTEAFF	few	TRBV29-1	TRBJ1-1	-	15
TGTGCCAGCAGCCGACTAGACAGAACTAACTATGGCTACACCTTC	CASSRLDRTNYGYTF	-	TRBV3-1	TRBJ1-2	-	15
TGTGCCAGCACCGGGGTCGGCTTTAACTATGGCTACACCTTC	CASTGVGFNYGYTF	-	TRBV7-2	TRBJ1-2	-	14
TGCGCCAGCAGCATGGGCGGGAACACTGAAGCTTTCTTT	CASSMGGNTEAFF	once	TRBV5-1	TRBJ1-1	-	13
TGTGCCAGCAGCTCCTCCTCGACAGGGGGCAGGCACGAGCAGTACTTC	CASSSSSTGGRHEQYF	few	TRBV7-2	TRBJ2-7	TRBD1	16
TGTGCCAGCGGAAGGGGACTAGCGGAATCCTACAATGAGCAGTTCTTC	CASGRGLAESYNEQFF	-	TRBV5-5	TRBJ2-1	TRBD2	16
TGCAGCACGAAGGGGGCGGCAGATACGCAGTATTTT	CSTKGAADTQYF	-	TRBV29-1	TRBJ2-3	TRBD1	12
TGCAGCGTGGGACAGCAGAACACTGAAGCTTTCTTT	CSVGQQNTEAFF	few	TRBV29-1	TRBJ1-1	TRBD1	12
TGTGCCAGCCGGGATGGGTGGTACGAGCAGTACTTC	CASRDGWYEQYF	-	TRBV6-1	TRBJ2-7	-	12
TGCAGTGCTATGAGGACAGGGTCAGGCAATGAGCAGTTCTTC	CSAMRTGSGNEQFF	-	TRBV20-1	TRBJ2-1	TRBD1	14
TGCAGTGCTAGGGACTTCCAAGAGACCCAGTACTTC	CSARDFQETQYF	-	TRBV20-1	TRBJ2-5	-	12
TGCAGTGCTGGACTAGGAAGCACAGATACGCAGTATTTT	CSAGLGSTDTQYF	-	TRBV20-1	TRBJ2-3	TRBD2	13
TGCGCCAGCAGAGAGCCGCCAGGGGAAAGAGATACGCAGTATTTT	CASREPPGERDTQYF	few	TRBV5-1	TRBJ2-3	-	15
TGCAGTGCTAGGGCCAACGCCCGGGAGGAGACCCAGTACTTC	CSARANAREETQYF	-	TRBV20-1	TRBJ2-5	-	14
TGTGCCAGCAGTCCAGGGTGGGGGAGTACAGATACGCAGTATTTT	CASSPGWGSTDTQYF	few	TRBV6-1	TRBJ2-3	-	15
TGTGCCAGCAGCCAAGCTGGGACAGGGTTTGGCTACACCTTC	CASSQAGTGFGYTF	-	TRBV3-1	TRBJ1-2	TRBD1	14
TGTGCCACCGAAGGACCCCTCTACGAGCAGTACTTC	CATEGPLYEQYF	few	TRBV10-3	TRBJ2-7	-	12
TGTGCCAGCAGTGACTCTTACAGGAACTATGGCTACACCTTC	CASSDSYRNYGYTF	few	TRBV6-4	TRBJ1-2	-	14
TGTGCCAGCTCACCACCGGGCATTTCAGAGACCCAGTACTTC	CASSPPGISETQYF	-	TRBV18	TRBJ2-5	-	14
TGTGCCAGCAGCCCGCAGATTAACACTGAAGCTTTCTTT	CASSPQINTEAFF	-	TRBV7-9	TRBJ1-1	-	13
TGCAGTGCTCGACTAGCGGGGGGGCGGAACACAGATACGCAGTATTTT	CSARLAGGRNTDTQYF	-	TRBV20-1	TRBJ2-3	TRBD2	16
TGCAGTGCCAGACGACAGGTTGATAATTCACCCCTCCACTTT	CSARRQVDNSPLHF	-	TRBV20-1	TRBJ1-6	-	14
TGTGCCAGCAGCTACAACCGAGGAAACACCGGGGAGCTGTTTTTT	CASSYNRGNTGELFF	few	TRBV7-9	TRBJ2-2	-	15
TGTGCCAGCTCACCACCTGGGACAGTTAGCTCCTACGAGCAGTACTTC	CASSPPGTVSSYEQYF	few	TRBV18	TRBJ2-7	TRBD1	16
TGTGCCAGCAGTGAGTCGAGTACTGAAGCTTTCTTT	CASSESSTEAFF	few	TRBV2	TRBJ1-1	-	12
TGCGCCAGCAGTCCCTCGGGGACTGGGGCCAACGTCCTGACTTTC	CASSPSGTGANVLTF	-	TRBV5-1	TRBJ2-6	-	15
TGTGCCAGCGGGGGAGGGCGATTCTCCTACAATGAGCAGTTCTTC	CASGGGRFSYNEQFF	once	TRBV6-1	TRBJ2-1	TRBD2	15
TGCGCCAGCAGCCTTGGGGACTCTGGAAACACCATATATTTT	CASSLGDSGNTIYF	many	TRBV5-1	TRBJ1-3	-	14
TGTGCCAGCAGTTTAGTGAAGGATACGCAGTATTTT	CASSLVKDTQYF	-	TRBV12-3/TRBV12-4	TRBJ2-3	-	12
TGCAGTGCTAGCGATCGGAGGGGGGGGGACACAGATACGCAGTATTTT	CSASDRRGGDTDTQYF	-	TRBV20-1	TRBJ2-3	-	16
TGTGCCAGCAGCGTCGGGACAGTCTATGGCTACACCTTC	CASSVGTVYGYTF	few	TRBV2	TRBJ1-2	TRBD1	13
TGTGCCAGCAGCTTAGGTCTAGGGTACTACGAGCAGTACTTC	CASSLGLGYYEQYF	few	TRBV7-2	TRBJ2-7	-	14
TGTGCCAGCAGCCCACGGGGGGACAGGTCCGACTACGAGCAGTACTTC	CASSPRGDRSDYEQYF	once	TRBV7-2	TRBJ2-7	-	16
TGCAGTGCTAGTGCGGAGTACAATGAGCAGTTCTTC	CSASAEYNEQFF	-	TRBV20-1	TRBJ2-1	-	12
TGTGCTAGTGGCTACCTAGGACAGGGGAATTCACCCCTCCACTTT	CASGYLGQGNSPLHF	few	TRBV12-5	TRBJ1-6	TRBD1	15
TGTGCCAGCAGTAAGACAGGCCCCACATATACGCAGTATTTT	CASSKTGPTYTQYF	-	TRBV6-2/TRBV6-3	TRBJ2-3	-	14
TGTGCCAGCAGCGTAGGGCTAGCGGGAGGTGAAGAGACCCAGTACTTC	CASSVGLAGGEETQYF	-	TRBV9	TRBJ2-5	TRBD2	16
TGTGCCAGCAGCCAAGCAGGGACACCCTACAATGAGCAGTTCTTC	CASSQAGTPYNEQFF	-	TRBV14	TRBJ2-1	-	15